The T cell receptor (beta chain) described here comes from a study of blood T cells in healthy people across ages. With respect to this clonotype: The antigen remains undetermined.

The second PCR ran roughly 6 to 11 cycles with a sample-barcoded 5' primer and J-beta primers. A minimum of 2.5 million CDR3-containing paired-end reads was obtained for each sample. Via MiXCR, TCRdb re-called the 5' RACE reads, giving one row per CDR3 protein. The data hold fewer than 1,000,000 distinct CDR3 sequences, with about half observed a single time. Overall study results and limits: Any changes in expanded clonotypes were possibly confounded, as donor CMV status remained unknown. Estimates of diversity drawn from one million T cells were considered underestimates.

V was trimmed by 1 base and J by 4 bases, leaving 8 bases between them. Germline CDR1 SGHTA, CDR2 FQGNSA. The CDR3 runs to 14 residues. The chain couples TRBV7-2 to TRBJ1-5; D remains ambiguous. This receptor was obtained from an elderly man in good health. What was sequenced was blood. In nucleotides, the CDR3 is TGTGCCAGCAGCTTAGAATCGGGGAATCAGCCCCAGCATTTT. Protein: CASSLESGNQPQHF.